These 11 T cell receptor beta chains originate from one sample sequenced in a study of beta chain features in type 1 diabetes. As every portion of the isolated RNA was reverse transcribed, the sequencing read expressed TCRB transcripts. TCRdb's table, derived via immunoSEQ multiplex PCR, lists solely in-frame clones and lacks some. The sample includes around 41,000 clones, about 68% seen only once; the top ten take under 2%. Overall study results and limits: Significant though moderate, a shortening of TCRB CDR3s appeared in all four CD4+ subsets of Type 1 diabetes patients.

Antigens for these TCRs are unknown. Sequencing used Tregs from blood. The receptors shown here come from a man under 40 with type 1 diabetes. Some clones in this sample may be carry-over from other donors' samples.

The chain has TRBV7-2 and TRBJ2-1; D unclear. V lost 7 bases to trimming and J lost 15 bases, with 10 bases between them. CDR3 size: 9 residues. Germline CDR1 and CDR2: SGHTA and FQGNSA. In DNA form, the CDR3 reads TGTGCCAGCACCTATAGACTGTTCTTC. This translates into CASTYRLFF.

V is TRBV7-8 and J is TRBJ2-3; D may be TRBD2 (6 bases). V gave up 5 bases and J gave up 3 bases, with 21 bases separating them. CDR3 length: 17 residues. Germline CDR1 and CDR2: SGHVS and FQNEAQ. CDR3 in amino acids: CASSLRFWEVVTDTQYF. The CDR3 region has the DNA TGTGCCAGCAGCCTACGATTCTGGGAGGTCGTGACAGATACGCAGTATTTT.

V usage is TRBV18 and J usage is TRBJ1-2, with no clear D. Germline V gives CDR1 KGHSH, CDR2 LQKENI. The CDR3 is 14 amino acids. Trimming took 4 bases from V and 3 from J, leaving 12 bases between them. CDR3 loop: CASSLIRRDYGYTF. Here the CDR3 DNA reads TGTGCCAGCTCACTTATCAGGAGGGACTATGGCTACACCTTC.

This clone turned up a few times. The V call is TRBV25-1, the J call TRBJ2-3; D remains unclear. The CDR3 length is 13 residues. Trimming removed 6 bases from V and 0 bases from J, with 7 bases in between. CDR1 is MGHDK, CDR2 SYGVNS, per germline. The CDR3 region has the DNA TGTGCCAGCAGGTTAACTAGCACAGATACGCAGTATTTT. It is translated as CASRLTSTDTQYF.

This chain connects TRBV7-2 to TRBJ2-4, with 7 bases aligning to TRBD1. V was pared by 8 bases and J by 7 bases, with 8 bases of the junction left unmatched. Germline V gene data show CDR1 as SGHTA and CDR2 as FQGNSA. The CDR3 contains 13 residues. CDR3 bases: TGTGCCAGCGAGGGGGCAGGGGACAACATTCAGTACTTC. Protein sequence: CASEGAGDNIQYF.

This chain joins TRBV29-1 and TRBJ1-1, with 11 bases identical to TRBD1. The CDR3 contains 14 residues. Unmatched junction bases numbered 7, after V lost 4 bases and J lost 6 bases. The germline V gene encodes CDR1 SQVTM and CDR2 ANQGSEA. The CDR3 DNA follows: TGCAGCGTTGGGCCGGGGGACAGGGGGGCTGAAGCTTTCTTT. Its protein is CSVGPGDRGAEAFF.

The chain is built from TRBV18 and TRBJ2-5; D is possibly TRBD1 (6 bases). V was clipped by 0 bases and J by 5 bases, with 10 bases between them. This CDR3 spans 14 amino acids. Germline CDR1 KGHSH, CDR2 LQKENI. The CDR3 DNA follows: TGTGCCAGCTCACCACCAGGGGGTTTGGAGACCCAGTACTTC. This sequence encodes CASSPPGGLETQYF.

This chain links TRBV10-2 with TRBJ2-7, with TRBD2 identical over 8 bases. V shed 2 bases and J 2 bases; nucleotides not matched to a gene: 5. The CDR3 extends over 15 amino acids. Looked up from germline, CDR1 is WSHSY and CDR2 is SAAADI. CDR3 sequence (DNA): TGCGCCAGCAGTGAGCTGGTAGCGGGGCCCTACGAGCAGTACTTC. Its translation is CASSELVAGPYEQYF.

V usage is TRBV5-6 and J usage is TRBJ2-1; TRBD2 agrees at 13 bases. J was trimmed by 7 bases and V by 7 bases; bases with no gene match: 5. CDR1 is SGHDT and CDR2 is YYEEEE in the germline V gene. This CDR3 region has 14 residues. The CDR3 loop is CASGLAGAGNEQFF. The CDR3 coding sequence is TGTGCCAGCGGACTAGCGGGGGCAGGTAATGAGCAGTTCTTC.

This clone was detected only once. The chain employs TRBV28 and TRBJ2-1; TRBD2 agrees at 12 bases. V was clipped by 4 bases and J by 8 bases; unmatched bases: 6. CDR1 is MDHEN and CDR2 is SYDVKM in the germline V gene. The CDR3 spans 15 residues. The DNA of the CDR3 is TGTGCCAGCAGTTCGTCTAGCGGGGGGGTTTATGAGCAGTTCTTC. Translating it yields CASSSSSGGVYEQFF.

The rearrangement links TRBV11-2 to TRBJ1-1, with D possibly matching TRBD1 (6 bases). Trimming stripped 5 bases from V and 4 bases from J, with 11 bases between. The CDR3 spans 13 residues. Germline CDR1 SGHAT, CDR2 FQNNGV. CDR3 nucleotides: TGTGCCAGCAGCCGGACAGTCGGCACTGAAGCTTTCTTT. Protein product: CASSRTVGTEAFF.